This TCR beta chain derives from a study of regulatory T cells in long-lasting Graves disease. This clonotype has a handful of counts. The CDR3 is made up of 14 amino acids. V lost 6 bases and J 1 base, leaving 13 bases between the germline ends. The germline CDR1 and CDR2 sequences are SGHKS and YYEKEE (reference sequence). Time point given: persistent/refractory GD, antithyroid drugs over 5 years with positive TRAb. From RNA extracted from PBMCs, the TCR library was made. Researchers made TCR beta libraries by using iRepertoire HTBI primers and running Arm-PCR on CDR3 regions. TCRdb used MiXCR to reprocess the multiplex PCR reads, holding one entry per CDR3 protein. The sample records 300,000 to 350,000 distinct CDR3 sequences, roughly a fifth being singletons.

This TCR came from a female donor with Graves disease. J is TRBJ2-5 and V is TRBV5-5, with D possibly TRBD2 on 5 matching bases. Sequencing used peripheral blood mononuclear cells (PBMCs), obtained when the disease was refractory, from a patient treated with antithyroid drugs. The DNA for the CDR3 is TGTGCCAGCAAGAGGGATTATGGCCAAGAGACCCAGTACTTC. This gives the protein CASKRDYGQETQYF. The full variable domain, in which reference TRBV5-5 and TRBJ2-5 provide the parts outside the CDR3, is DAGVTQSPTHLIKTRGQQVTLRCSPISGHKSVSWYQQVLGQGPQFIFQYYEKEERGRGNFPDRFSARQFPNYSSELNVNALLLGDSALYLCASKRDYGQETQYFGPGTRLLVL.